Listed below are T cell receptor beta chains from one sample, sequenced in a study of blood T cell repertoires in COVID-19. The repertoire was sequenced with immunoSEQ multiplex PCR; TCRdb's copy has only in-frame clones and lacks some. The sample lists some 240,000 clones; roughly 84% were seen once. Sequencing input: peripheral blood. These receptors originate from a woman between 40 and 55 years old who had recovered from COVID-19. Each CDR3 is given with its conserved first and last residue. Fields, in order: V gene, D gene, J gene, clone size, CDR3 DNA, CDR3 protein. D genes are given only for firm matches. Size is stated for part of the rows, as once, few or many counts, or as a class when the clone is expanded.

V gene: TRBV30
D gene: -
J gene: TRBJ1-6
clone size: few
CDR3 DNA: TGTGCCTGGATCGAAGGTCTGCGGAATTCACCCCTCCACTTT
CDR3 protein: CAWIEGLRNSPLHF

V gene: TRBV29-1
D gene: -
J gene: TRBJ2-7
clone size: -
CDR3 DNA: TGCAGCGTCGAGGCCGACGGCTACGAGCAGTACTTC
CDR3 protein: CSVEADGYEQYF

V gene: TRBV25-1
D gene: TRBD1
J gene: TRBJ1-6
clone size: -
CDR3 DNA: TGTGCCAGCAGTGTGACAGGGGCTAATTCACCCCTCCACTTT
CDR3 protein: CASSVTGANSPLHF

V gene: TRBV6-5
D gene: TRBD1
J gene: TRBJ1-2
clone size: few
CDR3 DNA: TGTGCCAGCAGACGACAGGGTGCCAACTATGGCTACACCTTC
CDR3 protein: CASRRQGANYGYTF

V gene: TRBV12-3/TRBV12-4
D gene: -
J gene: TRBJ2-5
clone size: -
CDR3 DNA: TGTGCCAGCAGTTTGGCGGTCCAAGAGACCCAGTACTTC
CDR3 protein: CASSLAVQETQYF

V gene: TRBV9
D gene: TRBD1
J gene: TRBJ2-1
clone size: -
CDR3 DNA: TGTGCCAGCAGGGCTACTGACAGGGGCCGAAACAATGAGCAGTTCTTC
CDR3 protein: CASRATDRGRNNEQFF

V gene: TRBV2
D gene: -
J gene: TRBJ2-5
clone size: -
CDR3 DNA: TGTGCCAGCAGGGGACTGGAAGAGACCCAGTACTTC
CDR3 protein: CASRGLEETQYF

V gene: TRBV27
D gene: -
J gene: TRBJ2-3
clone size: -
CDR3 DNA: TGTGCCAGCAGTTTAGTACTAAGCACAGATACGCAGTATTTT
CDR3 protein: CASSLVLSTDTQYF

V gene: TRBV3-1/TRBV3-2
D gene: -
J gene: TRBJ2-2
clone size: -
CDR3 DNA: TGTGCCAGCAGCCAAGGGCTAGCGCCGGGGAGGCTGTTTTTT
CDR3 protein: CASSQGLAPGRLFF

V gene: TRBV19
D gene: TRBD2
J gene: TRBJ2-1
clone size: -
CDR3 DNA: TGTGCCAGTAGTCCTAGCGGGGGGTTAGGGGAGCAGTTCTTC
CDR3 protein: CASSPSGGLGEQFF

V gene: TRBV4-3
D gene: -
J gene: TRBJ2-7
clone size: -
CDR3 DNA: TGCGCCAGCAGCCAAGAAGACAGCTACGAGCAGTACTTC
CDR3 protein: CASSQEDSYEQYF

V gene: TRBV5-1
D gene: TRBD1
J gene: TRBJ2-7
clone size: -
CDR3 DNA: TGCGCCAGCAGCTTGGCCCTCACAGGGGGCTTACGAGCCACATACGAGCAGTACTTC
CDR3 protein: CASSLALTGGLRATYEQYF

V gene: TRBV7-8
D gene: -
J gene: TRBJ1-1
clone size: -
CDR3 DNA: TGTGCCAGCAGCTCGTCCGTACAATCAGCTCTCGGGGGGAACACTGAAGCTTTCTTT
CDR3 protein: CASSSSVQSALGGNTEAFF

V gene: TRBV7-9
D gene: TRBD1
J gene: TRBJ1-1
clone size: -
CDR3 DNA: TGTGCCAGCAGCTTAGGTGGGACAGGAATGAACACTGAAGCTTTCTTT
CDR3 protein: CASSLGGTGMNTEAFF

V gene: TRBV19
D gene: TRBD1
J gene: TRBJ1-2
clone size: -
CDR3 DNA: TGTGCCAGTAGGAACAGGGGGCGCCACTATGGCTACACCTTC
CDR3 protein: CASRNRGRHYGYTF

V gene: TRBV18
D gene: -
J gene: TRBJ1-5
clone size: -
CDR3 DNA: TGTGCCAGCTCACCAGGCAGGGATTCGGTTCAGCCCCAGCATTTT
CDR3 protein: CASSPGRDSVQPQHF

V gene: TRBV7-9
D gene: TRBD1
J gene: TRBJ1-1
clone size: -
CDR3 DNA: TGTGCCAGCAGCCCCGGGGACAGGGGGAACACTGAAGCTTTCTTT
CDR3 protein: CASSPGDRGNTEAFF

V gene: TRBV6-2/TRBV6-3
D gene: -
J gene: TRBJ2-7
clone size: -
CDR3 DNA: TGTGCCAGCAGTTACCTTTACGAGCAGTACTTC
CDR3 protein: CASSYLYEQYF

V gene: TRBV13
D gene: -
J gene: TRBJ2-1
clone size: -
CDR3 DNA: TGTGCCAGCAGCCGTGGTGGGGGGTCATACAATGAGCAGTTCTTC
CDR3 protein: CASSRGGGSYNEQFF

V gene: TRBV9
D gene: TRBD1
J gene: TRBJ1-6
clone size: -
CDR3 DNA: TGTGCCAGCAGCGTTGGGGACAGCGGATGGAATGATTCACCCCTCCACTTT
CDR3 protein: CASSVGDSGWNDSPLHF

V gene: TRBV12-3/TRBV12-4
D gene: -
J gene: TRBJ2-3
clone size: -
CDR3 DNA: TGTGCCAGCAGTTTAACTAGGGCAGATACGCAGTATTTT
CDR3 protein: CASSLTRADTQYF

V gene: TRBV6-5
D gene: TRBD1
J gene: TRBJ1-5
clone size: few
CDR3 DNA: TGTGCCAGCAGCTACAGGGGGAACAATCAGCCCCAGCATTTT
CDR3 protein: CASSYRGNNQPQHF

V gene: TRBV2
D gene: TRBD1
J gene: TRBJ1-3
clone size: -
CDR3 DNA: TGTGCCAGCAGCGTTTTGACAGGGGGCCCTGGAAACACCATATATTTT
CDR3 protein: CASSVLTGGPGNTIYF

V gene: TRBV28
D gene: TRBD1
J gene: TRBJ1-1
clone size: -
CDR3 DNA: TGTGCCAGCAGTCTCCGGGACAGCAAAGCTTTCTTT
CDR3 protein: CASSLRDSKAFF

V gene: TRBV7-2
D gene: -
J gene: TRBJ2-7
clone size: -
CDR3 DNA: TGTGCCAGCAGCTTGCTCCCCGACAGGAGAGCCTACGAGCAGTACTTC
CDR3 protein: CASSLLPDRRAYEQYF

V gene: TRBV10-3
D gene: TRBD1
J gene: TRBJ1-2
clone size: -
CDR3 DNA: TGTGCCATCAGTGAGTCCAGGGACAGGACGAAAACCTTTTATGGCTACACCTTC
CDR3 protein: CAISESRDRTKTFYGYTF

V gene: TRBV4-3
D gene: -
J gene: TRBJ1-6
clone size: -
CDR3 DNA: TGCGCCAGCAGCCAAGATCCCGGGGGGGACTTCCAATCACCCCTCCACTTT
CDR3 protein: CASSQDPGGDFQSPLHF

V gene: TRBV30
D gene: TRBD1
J gene: TRBJ2-7
clone size: -
CDR3 DNA: TGTGCCTCACCCGGGACAGGGGACGACGAGCAGTACTTC
CDR3 protein: CASPGTGDDEQYF

V gene: TRBV7-9
D gene: TRBD1
J gene: TRBJ1-1
clone size: -
CDR3 DNA: TGTGCCAGCAGCTCCGCCGGGACAGACACTGAAGCTTTCTTT
CDR3 protein: CASSSAGTDTEAFF

V gene: TRBV5-4
D gene: -
J gene: TRBJ1-2
clone size: -
CDR3 DNA: TGTGCCAGCAGCTTGGCCGAAGGGGCCCGGGTCTACACCTTC
CDR3 protein: CASSLAEGARVYTF

V gene: TRBV7-9
D gene: -
J gene: TRBJ2-1
clone size: -
CDR3 DNA: TGTGCCAGCAGCTCACAGGGTAGTGAGCAGTTCTTC
CDR3 protein: CASSSQGSEQFF

V gene: TRBV6-2/TRBV6-3
D gene: TRBD2
J gene: TRBJ2-7
clone size: once
CDR3 DNA: TGTGCCAGCAGCCAAACTAGCGGGGCGTCGGACGAGCAGTACTTC
CDR3 protein: CASSQTSGASDEQYF

V gene: TRBV3-1/TRBV3-2
D gene: -
J gene: TRBJ1-2
clone size: -
CDR3 DNA: TGTGCCAGCAGCCAAGATGGGGGGTCCTATGGCTACACCTTC
CDR3 protein: CASSQDGGSYGYTF

V gene: TRBV12-3/TRBV12-4
D gene: TRBD1
J gene: TRBJ2-7
clone size: few
CDR3 DNA: TGTGCCAGCAGACAAACAGGGGTCTACGAGCAGTACTTC
CDR3 protein: CASRQTGVYEQYF

V gene: TRBV5-1
D gene: -
J gene: TRBJ2-5
clone size: -
CDR3 DNA: TGCGCCAGCAGCTTGTTCAGTCGGGGCCAAGAGACCCAGTACTTC
CDR3 protein: CASSLFSRGQETQYF

V gene: TRBV2
D gene: TRBD2
J gene: TRBJ2-3
clone size: -
CDR3 DNA: TGTGCCAGCACATTAGCGGGGGGGGACACAGATACGCAGTATTTT
CDR3 protein: CASTLAGGDTDTQYF

V gene: TRBV5-1
D gene: TRBD1
J gene: TRBJ1-5
clone size: few
CDR3 DNA: TGCGCCAGCAGTTCTTCAGGGGGCATTCAGCCCCAGCATTTT
CDR3 protein: CASSSSGGIQPQHF

V gene: TRBV6-5
D gene: TRBD1
J gene: TRBJ2-3
clone size: -
CDR3 DNA: TGTGCCAGCAGGGGGTGGACAGGAGAGACAGATACGCAGTATTTT
CDR3 protein: CASRGWTGETDTQYF

V gene: TRBV11-3
D gene: TRBD2
J gene: TRBJ2-1
clone size: -
CDR3 DNA: TGTGCCAGCAGCCCCCACCTGATCGGGGGGTTGTATGAGCAGTTCTTC
CDR3 protein: CASSPHLIGGLYEQFF